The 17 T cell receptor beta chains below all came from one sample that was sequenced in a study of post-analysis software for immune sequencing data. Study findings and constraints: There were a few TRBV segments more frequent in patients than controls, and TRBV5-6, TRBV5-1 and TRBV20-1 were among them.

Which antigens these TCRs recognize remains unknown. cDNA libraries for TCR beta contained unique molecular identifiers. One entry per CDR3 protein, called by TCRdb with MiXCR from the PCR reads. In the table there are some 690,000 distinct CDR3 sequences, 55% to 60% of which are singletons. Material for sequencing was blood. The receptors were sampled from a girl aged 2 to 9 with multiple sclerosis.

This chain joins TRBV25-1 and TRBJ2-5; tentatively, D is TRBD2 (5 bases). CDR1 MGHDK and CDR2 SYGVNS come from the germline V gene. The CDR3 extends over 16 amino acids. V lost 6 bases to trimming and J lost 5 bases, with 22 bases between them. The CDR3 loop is CASSPGLRASRETQYF. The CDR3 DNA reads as TGTGCCAGCAGCCCCGGGTTGAGGGCCAGTAGGGAGACCCAGTACTTC.

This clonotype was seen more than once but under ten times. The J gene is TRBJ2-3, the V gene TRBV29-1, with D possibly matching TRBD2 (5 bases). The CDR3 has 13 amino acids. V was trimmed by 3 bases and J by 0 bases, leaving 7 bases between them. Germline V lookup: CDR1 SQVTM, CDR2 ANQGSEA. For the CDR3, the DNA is TGCAGCGTTGATCGGGGTAGCACAGATACGCAGTATTTT. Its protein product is CSVDRGSTDTQYF.

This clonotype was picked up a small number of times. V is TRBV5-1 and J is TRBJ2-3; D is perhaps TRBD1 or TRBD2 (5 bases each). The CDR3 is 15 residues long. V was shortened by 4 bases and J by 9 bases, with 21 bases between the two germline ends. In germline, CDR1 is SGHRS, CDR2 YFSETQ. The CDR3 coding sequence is TGCGCCAGCAGCATAAAGGGACCGCCGGCGGGCACGCAGTATTTT. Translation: CASSIKGPPAGTQYF.

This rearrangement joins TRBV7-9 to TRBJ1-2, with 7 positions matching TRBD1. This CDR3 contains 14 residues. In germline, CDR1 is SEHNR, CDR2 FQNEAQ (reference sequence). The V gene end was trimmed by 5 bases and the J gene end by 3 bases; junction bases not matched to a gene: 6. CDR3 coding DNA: TGTGCCAGCAGCAGACTGGGGACAGACTATGGCTACACCTTC. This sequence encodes CASSRLGTDYGYTF.

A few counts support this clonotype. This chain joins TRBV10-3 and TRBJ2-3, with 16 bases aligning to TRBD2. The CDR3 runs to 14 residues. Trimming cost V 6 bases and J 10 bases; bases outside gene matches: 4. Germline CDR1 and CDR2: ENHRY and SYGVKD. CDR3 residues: CAIRGTSGRDPQYF. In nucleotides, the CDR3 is TGTGCCATCAGGGGGACTAGCGGGAGGGACCCGCAGTATTTT.

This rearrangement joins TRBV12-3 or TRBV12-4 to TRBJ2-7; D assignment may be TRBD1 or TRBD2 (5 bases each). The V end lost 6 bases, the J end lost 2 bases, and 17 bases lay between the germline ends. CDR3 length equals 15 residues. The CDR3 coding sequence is TGTGCCAGCAGAGCCGAGGGGCGTAACCCCTACGAGCAGTACTTC. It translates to CASRAEGRNPYEQYF.

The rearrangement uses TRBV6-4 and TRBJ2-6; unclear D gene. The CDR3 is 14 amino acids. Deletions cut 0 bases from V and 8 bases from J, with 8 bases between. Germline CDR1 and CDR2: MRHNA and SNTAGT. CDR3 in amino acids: CASSDSITTNVLTF. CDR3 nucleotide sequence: TGTGCCAGCAGTGACTCGATCACGACCAACGTCCTGACTTTC.

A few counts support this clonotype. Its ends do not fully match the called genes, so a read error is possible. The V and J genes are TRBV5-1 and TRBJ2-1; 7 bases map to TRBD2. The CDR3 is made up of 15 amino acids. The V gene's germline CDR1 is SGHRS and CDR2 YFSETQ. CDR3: CASSLGGSSNNEQFF. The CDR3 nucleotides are TGCGCCAGCAGCTTGGGCGGGAGCTCCAACAATGAGCAGTTCTTC.

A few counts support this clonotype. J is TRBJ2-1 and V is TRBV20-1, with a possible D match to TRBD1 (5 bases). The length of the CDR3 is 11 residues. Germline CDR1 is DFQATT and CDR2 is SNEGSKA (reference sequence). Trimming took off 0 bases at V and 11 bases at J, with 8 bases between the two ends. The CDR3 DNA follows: TGCAGTGCTAGAGACCCAGGGAAGCAGTTCTTC. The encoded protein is CSARDPGKQFF.

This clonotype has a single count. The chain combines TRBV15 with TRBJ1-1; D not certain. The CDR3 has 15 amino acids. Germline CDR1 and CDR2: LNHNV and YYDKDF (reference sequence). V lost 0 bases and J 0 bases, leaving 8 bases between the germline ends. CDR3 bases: TGTGCCACCAGCAGAGAGGGAACCGTGAACACTGAAGCTTTCTTT. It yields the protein CATSREGTVNTEAFF.

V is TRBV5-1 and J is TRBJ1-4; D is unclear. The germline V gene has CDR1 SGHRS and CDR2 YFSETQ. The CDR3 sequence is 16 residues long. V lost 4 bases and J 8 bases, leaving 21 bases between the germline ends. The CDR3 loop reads CASSLGGGAPREKLFF. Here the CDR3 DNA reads TGCGCCAGCAGCCTCGGTGGAGGCGCTCCGAGGGAAAAACTGTTTTTT.

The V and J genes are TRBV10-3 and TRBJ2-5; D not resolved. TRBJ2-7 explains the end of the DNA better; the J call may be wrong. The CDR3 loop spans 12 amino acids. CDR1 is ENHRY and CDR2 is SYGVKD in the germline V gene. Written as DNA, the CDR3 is TGTGCCATCAGTGACCTCGAATCCGAGCAGTACTTC. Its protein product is CAISDLESEQYF.

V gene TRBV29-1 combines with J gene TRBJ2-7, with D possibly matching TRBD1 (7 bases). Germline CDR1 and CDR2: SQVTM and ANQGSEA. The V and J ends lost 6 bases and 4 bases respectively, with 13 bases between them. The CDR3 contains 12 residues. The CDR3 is CSVATGRYEQYF. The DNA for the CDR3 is TGCAGCGTGGCGACAGGGAGGTACGAGCAGTACTTC.

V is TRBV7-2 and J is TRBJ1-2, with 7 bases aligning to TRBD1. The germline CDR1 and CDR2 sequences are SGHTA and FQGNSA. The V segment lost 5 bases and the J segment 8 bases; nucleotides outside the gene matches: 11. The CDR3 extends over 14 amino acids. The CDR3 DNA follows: TGTGCCAGCAGCCTTCCACGACAGGGCGGCGGCTACACCTTC. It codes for CASSLPRQGGGYTF. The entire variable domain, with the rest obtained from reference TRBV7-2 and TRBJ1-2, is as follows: GAGVSQSPSNKVTEKGKDVELRCDPISGHTALYWYRQSLGQGLEFLIYFQGNSAPDKSGLPSDRFSAERTGGSVSTLTIQRTQQEDSAVYLCASSLPRQGGGYTFGSGTRLTVV.

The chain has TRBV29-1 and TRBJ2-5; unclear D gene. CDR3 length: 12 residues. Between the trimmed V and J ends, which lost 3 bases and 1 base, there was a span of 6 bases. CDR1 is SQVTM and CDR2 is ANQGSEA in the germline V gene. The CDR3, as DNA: TGCAGCGTTGAGTTAGGCCAAGAGACCCAGTACTTC. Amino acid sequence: CSVELGQETQYF.

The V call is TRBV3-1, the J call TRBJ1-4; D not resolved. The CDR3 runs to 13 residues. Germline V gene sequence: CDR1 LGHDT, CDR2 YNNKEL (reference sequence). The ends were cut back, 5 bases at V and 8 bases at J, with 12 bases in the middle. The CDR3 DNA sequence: TGTGCCAGCAGCTTAGATGGAGGCGAAAAACTGTTTTTT. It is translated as CASSLDGGEKLFF. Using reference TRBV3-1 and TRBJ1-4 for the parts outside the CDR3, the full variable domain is DTAVSQTPKYLVTQMGNDKSIKCEQNLGHDTMYWYKQDSKKFLKIMFSYNNKELIINETVPNRFSPKSPDKAHLNLHINSLELGDSAVYFCASSLDGGEKLFFGSGTQLSVL.

CDR3 residues: CASSIGQGPFAEQFF. CDR3 DNA sequence: TGTGCCAGTAGTATAGGTCAGGGGCCCTTCGCTGAGCAGTTCTTC. This chain joins TRBV19 and TRBJ2-1, with D possibly TRBD1 on 6 matching bases. CDR1 is LNHDA and CDR2 is SQIVND in the germline V gene (reference sequence). Trimming took off 1 base at V and 9 bases at J, with 16 bases between the two ends. CDR3 length: 15 amino acids.